A selection of T cell receptor beta chains follows, all from one sample in a study of cytomegalovirus exposure and HLA in healthy donors. Here immunoSEQ multiplex PCR was the method, and the copy in TCRdb shows in-frame clones only, minus some. The profile shows 130,000 or so clones, about 80% of them singletons. Sequencing used PBMCs. These receptors all stem from a man between 45 and 60 years old in good health and CMV-seronegative. Both conserved end residues are trimmed from each CDR3.

J | V | CDR3
TRBJ2-5 | TRBV18 | ASSPDRQETQY
TRBJ1-1 | TRBV30 | AWSEIVGGYTEAF
TRBJ1-2 | TRBV7-2 | ASSLGQGSRGYT
TRBJ2-2 | TRBV4-2 | ASSQVRISGGYTGELF
TRBJ2-1 | TRBV9 | ASSVDGVGGEQF
TRBJ1-5 | TRBV9 | ASSESGGSNQPQH
TRBJ2-5 | TRBV9 | ASSVMGSGRPETQY
TRBJ1-5 | TRBV5-1 | ASSSRGTPGQPQH
TRBJ2-7 | TRBV10-3 | AISESGTGSPYEQY
TRBJ2-7 | TRBV2 | ASSAPSSAYEQY
TRBJ1-4 | TRBV7-9 | ASSQGTTLF
TRBJ2-1 | TRBV14 | ASSQLAGVHNEQF
TRBJ2-7 | TRBV5-1 | ASSSAGTGGYEQY
TRBJ2-7 | TRBV5-1 | ASSVRQGSEQY
TRBJ1-5 | TRBV7-8 | ASSLGQGYQPQH
TRBJ1-5 | TRBV7-9 | ASSPAGDSNQPQH
TRBJ2-3 | TRBV5-1 | ASSLAATSTDTQY
TRBJ2-1 | TRBV5-5 | ASSLSPTEEQF
TRBJ1-1 | TRBV28 | ASSPLTRTEAF
TRBJ1-1 | TRBV7-9 | ASSETGVGTEAF
TRBJ1-1 | TRBV25-1 | ACARGNTEAF
TRBJ2-5 | TRBV27 | ASSATSGSLETQY
TRBJ2-7 | TRBV11-2 | ASSLVGRSAYEQY
TRBJ1-2 | TRBV5-1 | ASSSSGTGGGNYGYT
TRBJ1-2 | TRBV29-1 | SVEWHGRSYGYT
TRBJ2-7 | TRBV4-3 | ASSQTGGRNEQY
TRBJ1-3 | TRBV18 | ASSPGQGRGDTIY
TRBJ2-7 | TRBV18 | ASSPPAGTYEQY
TRBJ2-1 | TRBV7-9 | ASSFTRDEQF
TRBJ2-3 | TRBV28 | ASKQADTQY
TRBJ2-7 | TRBV10-1 | ASSLGQSYEQY
TRBJ2-3 | TRBV27 | ASVKSGGVEY
TRBJ1-1 | TRBV28 | ASRYQGFTEAF
TRBJ1-2 | TRBV14 | ASSQDRVGRRLYGYT
TRBJ1-1 | TRBV2 | ASSSTGGPAF
TRBJ2-7 | TRBV7-9 | ASSISPSYEQY
TRBJ2-7 | TRBV5-1 | ASSFDRDREQY
TRBJ2-3 | TRBV5-1 | ASSLSGGSLDTQY
TRBJ2-2 | TRBV28 | ASSLWRGNTGELF
TRBJ2-7 | TRBV6-5 | ASTYFSGIGYEQY
TRBJ2-7 | TRBV10-3 | AISERGTYEQY
TRBJ2-4 | TRBV28 | ASTNRDRNIQY
TRBJ1-5 | TRBV6-1 | ASSAGQGGFRNQPQH
TRBJ2-5 | TRBV25-1 | ASSESLTGSETQY
TRBJ2-1 | TRBV7-9 | ASSTREVFEQF
TRBJ1-3 | TRBV5-1 | ASSGGGHSGNTIY
TRBJ2-5 | TRBV29-1 | SVEPLAGVETQY
TRBJ2-7 | TRBV27 | ASRPTGEQY
TRBJ2-2 | TRBV2 | ASKSTGGGGELF